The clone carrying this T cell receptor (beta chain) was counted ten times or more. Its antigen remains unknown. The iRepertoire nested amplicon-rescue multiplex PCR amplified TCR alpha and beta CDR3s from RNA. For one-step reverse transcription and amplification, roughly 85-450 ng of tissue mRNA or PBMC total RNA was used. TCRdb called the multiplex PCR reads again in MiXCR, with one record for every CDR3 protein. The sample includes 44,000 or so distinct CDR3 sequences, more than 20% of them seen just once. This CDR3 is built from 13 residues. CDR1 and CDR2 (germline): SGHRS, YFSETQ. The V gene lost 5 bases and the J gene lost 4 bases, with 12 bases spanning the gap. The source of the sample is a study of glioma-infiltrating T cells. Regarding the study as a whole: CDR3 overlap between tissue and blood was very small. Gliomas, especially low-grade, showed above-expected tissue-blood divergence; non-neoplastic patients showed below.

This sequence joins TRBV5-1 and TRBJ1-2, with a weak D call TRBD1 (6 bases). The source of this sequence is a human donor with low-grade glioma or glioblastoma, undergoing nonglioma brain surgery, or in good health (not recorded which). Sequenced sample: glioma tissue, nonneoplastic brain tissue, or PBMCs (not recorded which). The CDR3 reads CASREDSSYGYTF. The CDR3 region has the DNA TGCGCCAGCAGGGAGGACAGCTCCTATGGCTACACCTTC.